This is a list of T cell receptor beta chains from one sample in a study of T cell changes during pregnancy in multiple sclerosis. Clones were sequenced by immunoSEQ multiplex PCR, and TCRdb holds only the in-frame ones, with some missing. The sample holds under 70,000 clones, roughly nine tenths seen once. The source was CD4+ T cells from peripheral blood mononuclear cells, collected in the first trimester of pregnancy. The receptors derive from a female donor with multiple sclerosis, enrolled in a pregnancy study. Both conserved end residues are part of each CDR3. A D gene is named only where the DNA matches it firmly. The size field is filled for only some rows; it gives once, few, many or a size class.

d_gene,abundance,v_gene,j_gene,CDR3nt,CDR3aa
TRBD2,once,TRBV4-1,TRBJ2-2,TGCGCCAGCAGCCAAGCGGGACTAGCGGGGGTGGGCACCGGGGAGCTGTTTTTT,CASSQAGLAGVGTGELFF
TRBD1,.,TRBV9,TRBJ2-2,TGTGCCAGCAGCGCTGGGACAGGTCTAACCGGGGAGCTGTTTTTT,CASSAGTGLTGELFF
TRBD1,once,TRBV18,TRBJ2-1,TGTGCCAGCTCATCGGACAGGATGCAGGGGCAGTTCTTC,CASSSDRMQGQFF
TRBD1,.,TRBV11-2,TRBJ1-4,TGTGCCAGCAGCTCCGGGGACAGGGGGCGTGAAAAACTGTTTTTT,CASSSGDRGREKLFF
.,.,TRBV4-2,TRBJ2-5,TGTGCCAGCAGCCAAGATGGGGTGATGGTGGGAGCAGAGACCCAGTACTTC,CASSQDGVMVGAETQYF
.,.,TRBV7-2,TRBJ2-7,TGTGCCAGCAGCTTAGCCCGGGGGTACGAGCAGTACTTC,CASSLARGYEQYF
TRBD1,.,TRBV7-2,TRBJ1-5,TGTGCCAGCAGCCGAGACAGGGGGGGTCAGCCCCAGCATTTT,CASSRDRGGQPQHF
.,.,TRBV7-2,TRBJ2-7,TGTGCCAGCAGCCGGGGGAGCTCCTACGAGCAGTACTTC,CASSRGSSYEQYF
.,medium-sized,TRBV5-1,TRBJ1-2,TGCGCCAGCAGCTTGGCCCCGAGGGCGGAGAACTATGGCTACACCTTC,CASSLAPRAENYGYTF
TRBD2,.,TRBV2,TRBJ2-1,TGTGCCAGCAGTGAACTTTCTAGCGGGTTGGGCAATGAGCAGTTCTTC,CASSELSSGLGNEQFF
TRBD1,.,TRBV2,TRBJ2-7,TGTGCCAGCACCGGGGACAGGGTCTACGAGCAGTACTTC,CASTGDRVYEQYF
TRBD2,.,TRBV30,TRBJ2-1,TGTGCCTGGAGTAGGCGGGGGGGGCCGGGCAATGAGCAGTTCTTC,CAWSRRGGPGNEQFF
.,.,TRBV29-1,TRBJ1-1,TGCAGCGTCCATCTATCAGGGCGGACTGAAGCTTTCTTT,CSVHLSGRTEAFF
.,.,TRBV7-3,TRBJ2-3,TGTGCCAGCAGCTTAACGGGGGCATTGGGAGATACGCAGTATTTT,CASSLTGALGDTQYF
.,once,TRBV18,TRBJ2-3,TGTGCCAGCTCACCCCGAGACGAGGGTGCTACGCAGTATTTT,CASSPRDEGATQYF
.,.,TRBV5-1,TRBJ1-6,TGCGCCAGCAGCTTGGTACAGGAGAATTCACCCCTCCACTTT,CASSLVQENSPLHF
.,.,TRBV19,TRBJ2-7,TGTGCCAGTAGTACGCGGACAGTACGGGCCTACGAGCAGTACTTC,CASSTRTVRAYEQYF
.,.,TRBV4-3,TRBJ1-5,TGCGCCAGCAGCCAGAGGGGCGGGAGTCAGCCCCAGCATTTT,CASSQRGGSQPQHF
.,.,TRBV5-4,TRBJ1-1,TGTGCCAGCAGCTTGCCAGGAGGTGAGGGCACTGAAGCTTTCTTT,CASSLPGGEGTEAFF
.,.,TRBV18,TRBJ2-4,TGTGCCAGCTCACCCACGGGACAAGGGTTGAGGGCCAAAAACATTCAGTACTTC,CASSPTGQGLRAKNIQYF
TRBD1,.,TRBV7-7,TRBJ1-5,TGTGCTAGCACCTCAGGGACAGCGAGCAATCAGCCCCAGCATTTT,CASTSGTASNQPQHF